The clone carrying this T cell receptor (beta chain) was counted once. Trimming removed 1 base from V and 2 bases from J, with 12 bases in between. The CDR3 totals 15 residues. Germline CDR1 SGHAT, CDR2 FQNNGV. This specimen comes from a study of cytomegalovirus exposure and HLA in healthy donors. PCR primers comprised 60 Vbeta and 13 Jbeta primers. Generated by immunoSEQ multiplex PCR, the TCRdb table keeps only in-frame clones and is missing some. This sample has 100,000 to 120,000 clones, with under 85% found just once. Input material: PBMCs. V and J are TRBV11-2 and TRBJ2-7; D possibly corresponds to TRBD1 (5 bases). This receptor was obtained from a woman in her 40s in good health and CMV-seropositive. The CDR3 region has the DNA TGTGCCAGCAGCTTAGTAGCTTCCAGGGCCTACGAGCAGTACTTC. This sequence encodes CASSLVASRAYEQYF.